Each of the 3 T cell receptor beta chains below was sequenced from the same sample in a study of T cell repertoires in ileal Crohn's disease. Clones were sequenced by immunoSEQ multiplex PCR, and TCRdb holds only the in-frame ones, with some missing. The sample has thousands of clones, roughly 84% seen once. Material for sequencing was ileal tissue. Every receptor here comes from an adult with Crohn's disease.

The chain couples TRBV5-4 to TRBJ2-3, with 11 nucleotides matching TRBD2. Per the germline V gene, CDR1 is SGHNT and CDR2 is YYREEE (reference sequence). This CDR3 has 14 amino acids. J lost 5 bases, V lost 4 bases, and 3 bases had no gene match. The CDR3, as DNA: TGTGCCAGCAGCCACGGGACTAGCGGAGATACGCAGTATTTT. It is translated as CASSHGTSGDTQYF.

The chain couples TRBV30 to TRBJ2-5; D is ambiguous. The last part of the DNA fits TRBJ2-7 better; the J call may be wrong. Germline V gives CDR1 GTSNPN, CDR2 SVGIG (reference sequence). This CDR3 has 12 amino acids. CDR3 bases: TGTGCCTTTGCCGTCCAGCGCTACGAGCAGTACTTC. Translation: CAFAVQRYEQYF.

CDR3 nucleotides: TGTGCCAGCAGACGCGGGACAGGGGGTAGGAATACGCAGTATTTT. Its protein product is CASRRGTGGRNTQYF. This chain links TRBV6-5 with TRBJ2-3; 11 bases are shared with TRBD1. The CDR3 runs 15 residues. With 6 bases clipped from V and 7 bases from J, the junction kept 9 bases outside the gene matches. Germline CDR1 and CDR2: MNHEY and SVGAGI.